The clone carrying this T cell receptor (beta chain) was detected a few times. Its target is unknown. The sample belongs to a study of shared clonotypes between healthy human individuals. Data came from immunoSEQ multiplex PCR; TCRdb stores just in-frame clones and leaves some out. The repertoire consists of over 850,000 clones, with about 80% occurring once and the leading ten covering approximately 0.52%. The CDR3 is made up of 15 amino acids. Study findings and constraints: Non-shared clonotypes showed lower generation probabilities than clonotypes common to all four donors. An expected dependence of interdonor clonotype sharing on sequencing depth was noted.

The chain is built from TRBV21-1 and TRBJ1-1; TRBD1 is the table's D call and was not checked against the DNA. TRBV21-1 is a pseudogene. Sample: memory CD4+ T cells from PBMCs. Subset given: CD45RA-negative fraction. This receptor was taken from a man younger than 30 in good health. Some clones in this sample may be carry-over from other donors' samples. CDR3 nucleotide sequence: TGTGCCAGCAGCAGTCCAGATAAGGGGGTCACTGAAGCTTTCTTT. Translating it yields CASSSPDKGVTEAFF.